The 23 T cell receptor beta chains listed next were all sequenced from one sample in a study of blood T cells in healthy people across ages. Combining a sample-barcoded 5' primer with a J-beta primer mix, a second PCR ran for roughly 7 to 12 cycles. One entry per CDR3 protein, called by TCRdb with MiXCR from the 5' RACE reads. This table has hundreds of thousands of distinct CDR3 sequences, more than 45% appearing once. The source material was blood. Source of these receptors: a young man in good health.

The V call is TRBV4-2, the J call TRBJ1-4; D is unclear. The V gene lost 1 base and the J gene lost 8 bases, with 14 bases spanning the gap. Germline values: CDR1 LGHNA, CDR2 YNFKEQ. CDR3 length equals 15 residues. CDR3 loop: CASSQAGSSEEKLFF. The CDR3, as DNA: TGTGCCAGCAGCCAAGCTGGATCCTCCGAAGAAAAACTGTTTTTT.

The CDR3 spells CSVPDRGVETQYF. CDR3 coding DNA: TGCAGCGTTCCCGACCGGGGAGTCGAGACCCAGTACTTC. The chain carries TRBV29-1 and TRBJ2-5; tentatively, D is TRBD2 (5 bases). Germline V gene lookup returns CDR1 SQVTM and CDR2 ANQGSEA. CDR3 size: 13 residues. V was clipped by 5 bases and J by 5 bases, with 15 bases between them.

CDR3 protein: CASIRTSDTDTQYF. For the CDR3, the DNA is TGTGCCAGCATCCGGACTAGCGACACAGATACGCAGTATTTT. V gene TRBV7-2 combines with J gene TRBJ2-3; 9 bases align to TRBD2. The length of the CDR3 is 14 residues. Germline CDR1 reads SGHTA; CDR2 reads FQGNSA. Trimming removed 7 bases from V and 2 bases from J; junction bases left unmatched: 4.

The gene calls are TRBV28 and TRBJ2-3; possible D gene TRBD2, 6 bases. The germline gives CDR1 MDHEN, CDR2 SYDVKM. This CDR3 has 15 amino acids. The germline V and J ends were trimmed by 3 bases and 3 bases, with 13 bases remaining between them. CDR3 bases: TGTGCCAGCAGTTTCGAGGTAGCGGATACAGATACGCAGTATTTT. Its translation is CASSFEVADTDTQYF.

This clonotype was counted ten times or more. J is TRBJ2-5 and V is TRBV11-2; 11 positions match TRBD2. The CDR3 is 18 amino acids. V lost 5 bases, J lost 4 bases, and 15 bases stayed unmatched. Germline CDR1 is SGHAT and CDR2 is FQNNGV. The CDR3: CASSRTRNLAGGLETQYF. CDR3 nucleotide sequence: TGTGCCAGCAGCCGAACCCGAAACTTAGCGGGAGGGCTAGAGACCCAGTACTTC.

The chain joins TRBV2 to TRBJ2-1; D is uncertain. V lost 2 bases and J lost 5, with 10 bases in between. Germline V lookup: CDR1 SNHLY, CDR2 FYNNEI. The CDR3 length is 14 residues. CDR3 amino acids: CASSELSANNEQFF. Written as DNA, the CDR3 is TGTGCCAGCAGTGAATTGTCGGCGAACAATGAGCAGTTCTTC.

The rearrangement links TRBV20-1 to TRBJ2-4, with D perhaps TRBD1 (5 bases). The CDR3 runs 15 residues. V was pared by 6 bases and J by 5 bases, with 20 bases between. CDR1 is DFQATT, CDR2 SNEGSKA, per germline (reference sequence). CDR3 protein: CSASRLGLQENIQYF. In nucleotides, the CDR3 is TGCAGTGCCAGTCGTCTGGGGCTTCAGGAAAACATTCAGTACTTC.

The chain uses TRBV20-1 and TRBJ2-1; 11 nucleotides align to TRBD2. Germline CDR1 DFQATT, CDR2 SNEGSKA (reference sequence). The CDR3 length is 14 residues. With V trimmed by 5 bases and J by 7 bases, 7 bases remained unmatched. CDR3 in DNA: TGCAGTGCTCGGACTAGCGGGCTCCGGAATGAGCAGTTCTTC. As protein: CSARTSGLRNEQFF.

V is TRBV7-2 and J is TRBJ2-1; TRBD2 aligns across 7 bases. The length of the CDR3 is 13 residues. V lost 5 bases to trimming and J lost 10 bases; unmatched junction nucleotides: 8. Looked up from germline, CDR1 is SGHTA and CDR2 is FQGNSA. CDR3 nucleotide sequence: TGTGCCAGCAGCCGCGGCGGGGGTAACGAGCAGTTCTTC. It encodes CASSRGGGNEQFF.

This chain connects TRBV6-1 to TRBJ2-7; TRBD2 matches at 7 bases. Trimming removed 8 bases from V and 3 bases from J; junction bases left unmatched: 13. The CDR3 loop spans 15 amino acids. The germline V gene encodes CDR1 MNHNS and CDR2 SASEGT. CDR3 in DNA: TGTGCCAGCGGTCCTGGGAGGGCGGGAAACTACGAGCAGTACTTC. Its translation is CASGPGRAGNYEQYF.

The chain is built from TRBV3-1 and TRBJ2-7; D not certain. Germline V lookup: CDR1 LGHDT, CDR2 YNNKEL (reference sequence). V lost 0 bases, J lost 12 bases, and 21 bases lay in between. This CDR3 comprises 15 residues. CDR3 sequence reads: CASSQESRRPTSTYF. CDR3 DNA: TGTGCCAGCAGCCAAGAATCACGACGGCCTACGAGCACGTACTTC.

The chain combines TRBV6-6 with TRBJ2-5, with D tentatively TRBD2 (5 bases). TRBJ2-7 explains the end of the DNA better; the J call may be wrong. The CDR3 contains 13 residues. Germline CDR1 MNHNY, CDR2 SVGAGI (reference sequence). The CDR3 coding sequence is TGTGCCAGCGAACCGAGAGGGACCTACGAGCAGTACTTC. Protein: CASEPRGTYEQYF.

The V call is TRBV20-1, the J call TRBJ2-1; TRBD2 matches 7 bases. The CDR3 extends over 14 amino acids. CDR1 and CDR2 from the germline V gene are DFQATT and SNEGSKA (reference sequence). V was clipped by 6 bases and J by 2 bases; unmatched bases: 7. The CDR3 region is CSALSSGPYNEQFF. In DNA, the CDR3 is TGCAGTGCCCTCAGTAGCGGGCCCTACAATGAGCAGTTCTTC.

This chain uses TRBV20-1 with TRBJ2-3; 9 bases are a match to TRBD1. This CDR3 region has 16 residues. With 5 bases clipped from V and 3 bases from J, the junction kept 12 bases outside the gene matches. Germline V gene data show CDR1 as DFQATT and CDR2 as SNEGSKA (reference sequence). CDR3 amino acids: CSAPTPGQGLTDTQYF. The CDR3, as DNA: TGCAGTGCTCCGACTCCGGGACAGGGTTTAACAGATACGCAGTATTTT.

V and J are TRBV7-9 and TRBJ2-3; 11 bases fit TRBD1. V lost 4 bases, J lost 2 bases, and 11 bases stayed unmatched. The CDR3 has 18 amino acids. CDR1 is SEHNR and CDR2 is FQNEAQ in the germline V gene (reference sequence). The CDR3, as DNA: TGTGCCAGCAGCTCCGGACAGGGGGCGGAGGTCATCACAGATACGCAGTATTTT. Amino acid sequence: CASSSGQGAEVITDTQYF. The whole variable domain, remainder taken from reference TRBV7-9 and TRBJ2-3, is DTGVSQNPRHKITKRGQNVTFRCDPISEHNRLYWYRQTLGQGPEFLTYFQNEAQLEKSRLLSDRFSAERPKGSFSTLEIQRTEQGDSAMYLCASSSGQGAEVITDTQYFGPGTRLTVL.

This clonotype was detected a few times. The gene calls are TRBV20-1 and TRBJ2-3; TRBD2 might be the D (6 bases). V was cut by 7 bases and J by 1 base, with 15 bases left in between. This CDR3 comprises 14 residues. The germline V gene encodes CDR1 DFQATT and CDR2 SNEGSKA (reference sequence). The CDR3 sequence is CSVNLPSGTDTQYF. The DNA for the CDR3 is TGCAGTGTTAACCTCCCTAGCGGCACAGATACGCAGTATTTT.

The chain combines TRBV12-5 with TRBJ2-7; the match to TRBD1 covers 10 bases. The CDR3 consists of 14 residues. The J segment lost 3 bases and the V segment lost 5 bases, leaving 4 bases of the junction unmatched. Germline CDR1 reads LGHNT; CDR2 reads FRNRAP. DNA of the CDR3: TGTGCTAGTGGTCCGGACAGGGGGTTCTACGAGCAGTACTTC. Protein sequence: CASGPDRGFYEQYF.

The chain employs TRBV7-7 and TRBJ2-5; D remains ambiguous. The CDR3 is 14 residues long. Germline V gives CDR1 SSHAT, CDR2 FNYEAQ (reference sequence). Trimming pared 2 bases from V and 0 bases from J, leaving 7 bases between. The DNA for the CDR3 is TGTGCCAGCAGCTTAAGGTTTGACCAAGAGACCCAGTACTTC. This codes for CASSLRFDQETQYF.

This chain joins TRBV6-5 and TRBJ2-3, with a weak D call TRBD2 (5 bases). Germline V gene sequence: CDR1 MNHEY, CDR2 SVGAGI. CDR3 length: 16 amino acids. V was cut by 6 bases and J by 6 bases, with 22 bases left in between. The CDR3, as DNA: TGTGCCAGCAGACCCTCCCCTAGCTACTTTTCTGATACGCAGTATTTT. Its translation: CASRPSPSYFSDTQYF.

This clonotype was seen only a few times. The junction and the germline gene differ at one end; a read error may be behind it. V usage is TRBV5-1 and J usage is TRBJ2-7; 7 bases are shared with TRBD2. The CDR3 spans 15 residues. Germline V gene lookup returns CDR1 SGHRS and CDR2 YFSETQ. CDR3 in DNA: TGTGCCAGCAGCTTGAGCGGGGCAAGCTCCTACGAGCAGTACTTC. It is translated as CASSLSGASSYEQYF.

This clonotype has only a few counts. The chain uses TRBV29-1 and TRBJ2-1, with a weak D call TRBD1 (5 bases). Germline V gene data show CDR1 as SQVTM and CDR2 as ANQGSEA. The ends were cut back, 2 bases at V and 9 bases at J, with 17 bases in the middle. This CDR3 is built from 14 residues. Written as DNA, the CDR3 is TGCAGCGTTGAAAGGGGTACAGCCGTTGGTGAGCAGTTCTTC. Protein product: CSVERGTAVGEQFF.

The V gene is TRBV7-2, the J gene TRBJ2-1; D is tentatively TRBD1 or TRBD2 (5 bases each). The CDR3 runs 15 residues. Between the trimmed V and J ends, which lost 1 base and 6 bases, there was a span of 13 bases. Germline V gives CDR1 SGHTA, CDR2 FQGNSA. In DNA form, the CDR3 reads TGTGCCAGCAGCTTAGGGCACCTTGGGGGCAATGAGCAGTTCTTC. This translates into CASSLGHLGGNEQFF. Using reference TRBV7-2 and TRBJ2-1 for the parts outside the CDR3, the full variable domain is GAGVSQSPSNKVTEKGKDVELRCDPISGHTALYWYRQSLGQGLEFLIYFQGNSAPDKSGLPSDRFSAERTGGSVSTLTIQRTQQEDSAVYLCASSLGHLGGNEQFFGPGTRLTVL.

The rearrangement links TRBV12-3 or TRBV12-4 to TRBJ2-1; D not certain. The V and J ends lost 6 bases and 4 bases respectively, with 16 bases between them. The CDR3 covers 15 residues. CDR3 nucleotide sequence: TGTGCCAGCAGGGGTATTAGACCCACTTACAATGAGCAGTTCTTC. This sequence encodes CASRGIRPTYNEQFF.